This entry concerns a single T cell receptor beta chain. The antigen is not known. The repertoire was sequenced with immunoSEQ multiplex PCR; TCRdb's copy has only in-frame clones and lacks some. There are about 59,000 clones in the sample; 80% to 90% occur only once, and about 20% lies in the top ten. V lost 3 bases, J lost 8 bases, and 19 bases lay in between. There are 16 residues in the CDR3. Per germline, CDR1 LNHDA and CDR2 SQIVND (reference sequence). This record comes from a study of T cells in localized non-small cell lung cancer. Points from the study as a whole: An association was observed between higher blood T cell density and longer overall survival. Tumor samples were not multi-region, leaving intratumor heterogeneity unexcluded. Maximal T cell clonality occurred in uninvolved adjacent lung, with tumor ranking below it. In adjacent lung appeared a median around 60 of the top 100 tumor clones.

The sequence derives from a man aged 35 to 70 with stage I squamous cell lung carcinoma. Sequenced material: peripheral blood, taken before any cancer treatment. The V call is TRBV19, the J call TRBJ2-2, with D perhaps being TRBD1 or TRBD2 (5 bases each). As DNA, the CDR3 is TGTGCCAGTAGTATGGGCCAGGGACGGGGAAAAGGGGAGCTGTTTTTT. Its protein is CASSMGQGRGKGELFF.